This T cell receptor (beta chain) is drawn from a study of cytomegalovirus exposure and HLA in healthy donors. For the study at large: Some 85 million unique TCRs, all from HLA-typed donors, were included in an early release of the data.

With V trimmed by 4 bases and J by 9 bases, 11 bases remained unmatched. Per the germline V gene, CDR1 is GTSNPN and CDR2 is SVGIG (reference sequence). This CDR3 is built from 14 residues. This clone was counted only a few times. 60 Vbeta and 13 Jbeta primers were used in PCR. Assay used: immunoSEQ multiplex PCR; TCRdb lists only in-frame clones, some missing. The repertoire holds under 200,000 clones, about 82% seen once, with about 0.8% in the top ten. The chain links TRBV30 to TRBJ2-1; TRBD2 matches 8 bases. The TCR comes from a woman in her late teens or twenties in good health and CMV-seronegative. Sequencing was done on a sample of PBMCs. The CDR3 DNA sequence: TGTGCCTGGATAGGTAGCGGGGTCAGAGGTGAGCAGTTCTTC. It encodes CAWIGSGVRGEQFF.